The clone carrying this T cell receptor beta chain was observed at least ten times. Antigen: not known. Newly diagnosed hyperthyroidism, duration under 2 months, in patients aged 18 to 65. What was amplified from RNA transcripts were TCR beta CDR3 regions. HTBI primers were used for first-round RT-PCR of the TCR CDR3. TCRdb processed the multiplex PCR reads anew with MiXCR; each CDR3 protein has one entry. The profile shows a few hundred thousand distinct CDR3 sequences, roughly 50% of them singletons. The germline V gene encodes CDR1 MNHNS and CDR2 SASEGT. The CDR3 is 14 residues long. Between the trimmed V and J ends, which lost 4 bases and 5 bases, there was a span of 11 bases. This sample is drawn from a study of T cells in Graves' hyperthyroidism and ophthalmopathy. Points from the study as a whole: The model foresaw ophthalmopathy a median about 6.5 months prior to onset. A model of 13 V-J pairs discriminated ophthalmopathy from stable hyperthyroidism.

The TCR originated in a woman between 18 and 30 years old with Graves' hyperthyroidism. The chain joins TRBV6-1 to TRBJ1-4; D is ambiguous. Sequencing was done on a sample of peripheral blood or thyroid tissue (not recorded which). The CDR3 sequence is CASSVQSKNEKLFF. Written as DNA, the CDR3 is TGTGCCAGCAGTGTACAGTCGAAGAATGAAAAACTGTTTTTT.